A selection of T cell receptor beta chains follows, all from one sample in a study of blood T cell repertoires in COVID-19. Produced via immunoSEQ multiplex PCR; TCRdb's table is partial and in-frame only. This sample has 250,000 to 400,000 clones, with 85% found just once. Input material: PBMCs or T cells enriched from blood (not recorded which). Receptors were obtained from a woman aged 30 to 39 who had been exposed to COVID-19. CDR3s include the opening cysteine and the closing phenylalanine or tryptophan. Fields, in order: CDR3 DNA, CDR3 protein, V gene, D gene, clone size, J gene. A D gene is named only where the DNA matches it firmly. Size values are once, few and many counts, or a class for expanded clones, and some rows have none.

DNA: TGCGCCAGCAGCCAAGAAAATCGGCGGAGTTACCCCTCTGGAAACACCATATATTTT
CDR3: CASSQENRRSYPSGNTIYF
V: TRBV4-3
D: -
size: -
J: TRBJ1-3

DNA: TGTGCCAGCAGCTTACGACAGGGGAAGGCTAATGAAAAACTGTTTTTT
CDR3: CASSLRQGKANEKLFF
V: TRBV7-8
D: TRBD1
size: -
J: TRBJ1-4

DNA: TGTGCCAGCAGTTACTCTTCCGGTGAGCAGTACTTC
CDR3: CASSYSSGEQYF
V: TRBV6-5
D: -
size: -
J: TRBJ2-7

DNA: TGTGCCAGCAGCGCGGACAGGAACCCACCCCAGCATTTT
CDR3: CASSADRNPPQHF
V: TRBV5-5
D: TRBD1
size: -
J: TRBJ1-5

DNA: TGTGCTAGTGGTTTGTGGCGGGTAACTGAAGCTTTCTTT
CDR3: CASGLWRVTEAFF
V: TRBV12-5
D: -
size: once
J: TRBJ1-1

DNA: TGTGCCAGCAGTTCCGCGACAGGGGTCATCTACGAGCAGTACTTC
CDR3: CASSSATGVIYEQYF
V: TRBV6-2/TRBV6-3
D: TRBD1
size: once
J: TRBJ2-7

DNA: TGTGCCAGCAGCTTAAACCGACTAGCGGGAGAGACCCAGTACTTC
CDR3: CASSLNRLAGETQYF
V: TRBV7-3
D: TRBD2
size: -
J: TRBJ2-5

DNA: TGTGCCAGCAGCCTTCTAGCGGGAGGGCCCATTGAGCAGTTCTTC
CDR3: CASSLLAGGPIEQFF
V: TRBV3-1/TRBV3-2
D: TRBD2
size: -
J: TRBJ2-1

DNA: TGCGCCAGCAGGCAGGGGACCTGGGAGAACACTGAAGCTTTCTTT
CDR3: CASRQGTWENTEAFF
V: TRBV4-1
D: -
size: -
J: TRBJ1-1

DNA: TGTGCCAGCAGCCTGGGGGTGGAGACAGATACGCAGTATTTT
CDR3: CASSLGVETDTQYF
V: TRBV5-4
D: -
size: -
J: TRBJ2-3

DNA: TGTGCCAGCAGCTTGCGCTCCGGGGTGGGTTCACCCCTCCACTTT
CDR3: CASSLRSGVGSPLHF
V: TRBV5-6
D: -
size: -
J: TRBJ1-6

DNA: TGCGCCAGCAGCCCGGGACTGGCGCTGGACGATGAGCAGTTCTTC
CDR3: CASSPGLALDDEQFF
V: TRBV4-1
D: -
size: once
J: TRBJ2-1

DNA: TGTGCCAGCAGTCTTAGCGGGGGTAAAGGATACGAGCAGTACTTC
CDR3: CASSLSGGKGYEQYF
V: TRBV7-2
D: TRBD2
size: few
J: TRBJ2-7

DNA: TGCGCCAGCAAAGGACTAACCTATGGCTACACCTTC
CDR3: CASKGLTYGYTF
V: TRBV10-1
D: -
size: -
J: TRBJ1-2

DNA: TGTGCCAGCAGCCGAGGGGGGGAAGGGACCCAGTACTTC
CDR3: CASSRGGEGTQYF
V: TRBV7-9
D: -
size: -
J: TRBJ2-5

DNA: TGTGCCAGCAGTTCTGGCCAGGGTTATAGCAATCAGCCCCAGCATTTT
CDR3: CASSSGQGYSNQPQHF
V: TRBV6-2/TRBV6-3
D: -
size: -
J: TRBJ1-5

DNA: TGTGCCAGCAGCTTAGCGGGACTTCGAAAGGACTATGGCTACACCTTC
CDR3: CASSLAGLRKDYGYTF
V: TRBV7-9
D: -
size: few
J: TRBJ1-2

DNA: TGTGCCAGCAGCTTGGGGCAACAGGGCACCTATGGCTACACCTTC
CDR3: CASSLGQQGTYGYTF
V: TRBV5-5
D: -
size: -
J: TRBJ1-2

DNA: TGTGCCAGCAGCCAAGTGCGCGGGAAGCTGTTTTTT
CDR3: CASSQVRGKLFF
V: TRBV14
D: -
size: -
J: TRBJ2-2

DNA: TGTGCCAGCAGCCAAGGGACTAGCGGGAGTAGAACCGGGGAGCTGTTTTTT
CDR3: CASSQGTSGSRTGELFF
V: TRBV3-1/TRBV3-2
D: TRBD2
size: -
J: TRBJ2-2

DNA: TGTGCCAGCAGCTTAGCCTCTGGAAGGACAGGGAGAGGCTACACCTTC
CDR3: CASSLASGRTGRGYTF
V: TRBV7-9
D: TRBD1
size: -
J: TRBJ1-2

DNA: TGTGCCAGCAGTGGACAGGGCTACGAGCAGTACTTC
CDR3: CASSGQGYEQYF
V: TRBV2
D: TRBD1
size: -
J: TRBJ2-7

DNA: TGCGCCAGCAGAGATGAGGTCAACACCGGGGAGCTGTTTTTT
CDR3: CASRDEVNTGELFF
V: TRBV5-1
D: -
size: -
J: TRBJ2-2